This entry describes one T cell receptor (beta chain). Its target is unknown. This specimen comes from a study of follicular helper T cells after annual influenza vaccination. Study conclusions and caveats: Yearly vaccinations repeatedly recalled conserved clonotypes in ICOS+CD38+ cTfh.

TCRB was sequenced at Survey level resolution. Using immunoSEQ multiplex PCR, the repertoire was profiled, and TCRdb retains in-frame clones only, with some absent. The sample includes around 10,000 clones, 81% of them seen just once. This CDR3 has 12 residues. V was clipped by 3 bases and J by 15 bases, with 15 bases between them. CDR1 MDHEN and CDR2 SYDVKM come from the germline V gene. Time point of the sample: 2014-2015 season, pre-vaccination. The sequence came from an adult who received the influenza vaccine. The chain recombines TRBV28 with TRBJ2-1; D is perhaps TRBD2 (5 bases). The sample consisted of CXCR5- memory CD4+ T cells sorted from blood, taken on the day of influenza vaccination. CDR3 protein: CASSFQRFQAFF. The DNA of the CDR3 is TGTGCCAGCAGTTTCCAGCGGTTCCAGGCGTTCTTC. Filled out from reference TRBV28 and TRBJ2-1, the complete variable domain reads DVKVTQSSRYLVKRTGEKVFLECVQDMDHENMFWYRQDPGLGLRLIYFSYDVKMKEKGDIPEGYSVSREKKERFSLILESASTNQTSMYLCASSFQRFQAFFGPGTRLTVL.